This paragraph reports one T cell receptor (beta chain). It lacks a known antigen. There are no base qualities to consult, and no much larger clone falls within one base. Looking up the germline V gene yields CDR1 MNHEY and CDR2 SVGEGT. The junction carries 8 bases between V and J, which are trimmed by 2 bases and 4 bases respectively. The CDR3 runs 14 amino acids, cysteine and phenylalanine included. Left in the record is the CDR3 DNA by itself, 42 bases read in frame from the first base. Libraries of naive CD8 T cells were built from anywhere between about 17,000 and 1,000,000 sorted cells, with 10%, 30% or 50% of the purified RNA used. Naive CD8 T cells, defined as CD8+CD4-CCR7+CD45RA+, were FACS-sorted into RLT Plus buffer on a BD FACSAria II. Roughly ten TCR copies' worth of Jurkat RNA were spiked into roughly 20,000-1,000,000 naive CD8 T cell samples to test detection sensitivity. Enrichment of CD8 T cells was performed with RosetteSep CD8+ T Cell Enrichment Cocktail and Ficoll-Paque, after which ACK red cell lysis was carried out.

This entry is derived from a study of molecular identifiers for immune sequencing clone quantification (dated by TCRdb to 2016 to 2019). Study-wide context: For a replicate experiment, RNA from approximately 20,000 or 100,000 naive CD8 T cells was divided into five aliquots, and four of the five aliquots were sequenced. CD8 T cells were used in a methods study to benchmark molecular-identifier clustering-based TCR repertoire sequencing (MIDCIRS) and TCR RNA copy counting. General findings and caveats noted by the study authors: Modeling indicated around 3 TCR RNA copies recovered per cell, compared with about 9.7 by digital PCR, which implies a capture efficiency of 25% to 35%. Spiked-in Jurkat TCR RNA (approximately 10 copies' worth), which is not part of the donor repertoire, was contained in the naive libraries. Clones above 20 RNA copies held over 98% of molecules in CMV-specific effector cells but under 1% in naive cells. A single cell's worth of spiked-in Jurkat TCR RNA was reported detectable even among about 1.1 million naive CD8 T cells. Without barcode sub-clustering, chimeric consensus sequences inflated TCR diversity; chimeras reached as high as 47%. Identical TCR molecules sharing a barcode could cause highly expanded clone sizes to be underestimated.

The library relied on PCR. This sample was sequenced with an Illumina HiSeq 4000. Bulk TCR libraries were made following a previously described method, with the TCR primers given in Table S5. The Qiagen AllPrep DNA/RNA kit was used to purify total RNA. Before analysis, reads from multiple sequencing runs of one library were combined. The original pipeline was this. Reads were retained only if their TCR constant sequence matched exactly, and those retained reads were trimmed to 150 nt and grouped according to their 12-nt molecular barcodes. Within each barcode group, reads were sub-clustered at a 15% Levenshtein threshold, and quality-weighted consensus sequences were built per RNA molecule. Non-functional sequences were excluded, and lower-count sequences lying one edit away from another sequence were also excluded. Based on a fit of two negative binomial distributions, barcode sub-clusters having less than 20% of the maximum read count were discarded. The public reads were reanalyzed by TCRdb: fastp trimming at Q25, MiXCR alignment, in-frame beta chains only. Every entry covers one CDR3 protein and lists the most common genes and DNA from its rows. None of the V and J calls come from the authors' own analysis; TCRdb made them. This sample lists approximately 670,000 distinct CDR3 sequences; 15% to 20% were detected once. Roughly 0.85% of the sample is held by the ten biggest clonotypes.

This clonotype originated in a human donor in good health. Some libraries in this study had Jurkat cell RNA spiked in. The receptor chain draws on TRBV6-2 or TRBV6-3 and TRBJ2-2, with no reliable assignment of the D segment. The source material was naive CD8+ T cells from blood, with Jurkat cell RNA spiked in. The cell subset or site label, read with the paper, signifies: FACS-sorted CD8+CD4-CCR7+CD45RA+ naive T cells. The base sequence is TGTGCCAGCAGTTACGCACACCCCACCGGGGAGCTGTTTTTT. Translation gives CASSYAHPTGELFF.